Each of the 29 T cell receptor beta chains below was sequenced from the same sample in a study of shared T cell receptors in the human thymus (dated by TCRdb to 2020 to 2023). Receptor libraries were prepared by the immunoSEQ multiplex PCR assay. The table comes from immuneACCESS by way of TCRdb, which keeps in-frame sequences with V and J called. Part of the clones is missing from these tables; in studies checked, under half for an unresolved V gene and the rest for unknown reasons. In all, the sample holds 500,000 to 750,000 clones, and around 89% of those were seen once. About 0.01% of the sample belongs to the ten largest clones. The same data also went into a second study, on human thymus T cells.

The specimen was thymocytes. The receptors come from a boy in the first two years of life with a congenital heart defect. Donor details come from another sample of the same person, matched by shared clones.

CDR3 residues: CASSEHRDGTDTQYF. CDR3 bases: TGTGCCAGCAGTGAGCACAGGGACGGCACAGATACGCAGTATTTT. The V and J genes are TRBV25-1 and TRBJ2-3; a weak D match, TRBD1 (6 bases). Germline lookup yields CDR1 MGHDK and CDR2 SYGVNS. The CDR3 sequence is 15 residues long. Deletions cut 3 bases from V and 1 base from J, with 11 bases between. Full variable domain (outside the CDR3, taken from reference TRBV25-1 and TRBJ2-3): EADIYQTPRYLVIGTGKKITLECSQTMGHDKMYWYQQDPGMELHLIHYSYGVNSTEKGDLSSESTVSRIRTEHFPLTLESARPSHTSQYLCASSEHRDGTDTQYFGPGTRLTVL.

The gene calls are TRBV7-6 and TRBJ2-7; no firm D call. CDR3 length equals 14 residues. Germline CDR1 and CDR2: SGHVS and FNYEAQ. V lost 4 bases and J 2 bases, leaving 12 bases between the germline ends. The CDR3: CASSSPPETYEQYF. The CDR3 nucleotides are TGTGCCAGCAGCTCCCCCCCGGAGACCTACGAGCAGTACTTC.

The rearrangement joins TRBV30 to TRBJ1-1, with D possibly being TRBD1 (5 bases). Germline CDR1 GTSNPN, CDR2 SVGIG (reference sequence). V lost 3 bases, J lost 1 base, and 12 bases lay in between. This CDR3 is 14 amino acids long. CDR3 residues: CAWRIRGSNTEAFF. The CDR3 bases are TGTGCCTGGAGGATAAGGGGCTCGAACACTGAAGCTTTCTTT.

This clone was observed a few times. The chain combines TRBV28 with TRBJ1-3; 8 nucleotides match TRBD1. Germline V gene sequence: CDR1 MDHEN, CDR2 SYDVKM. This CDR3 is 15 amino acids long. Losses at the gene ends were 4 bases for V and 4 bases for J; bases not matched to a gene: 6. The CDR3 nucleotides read TGTGCCAGCAGTTCCCGGGGGACAGGAGGAAACACCATATATTTT. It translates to CASSSRGTGGNTIYF.

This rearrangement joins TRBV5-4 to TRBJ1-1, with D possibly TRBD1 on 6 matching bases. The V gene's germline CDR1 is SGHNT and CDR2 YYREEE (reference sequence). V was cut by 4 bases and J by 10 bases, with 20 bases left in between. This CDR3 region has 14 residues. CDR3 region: CASSLPFSGGAAFF. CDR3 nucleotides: TGTGCCAGCAGCCTGCCGTTCAGCGGGGGGGCAGCTTTCTTT.

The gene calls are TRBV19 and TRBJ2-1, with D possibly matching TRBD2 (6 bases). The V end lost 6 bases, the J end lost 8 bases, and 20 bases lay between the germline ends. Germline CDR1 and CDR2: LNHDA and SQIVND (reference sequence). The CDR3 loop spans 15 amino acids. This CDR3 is CASRTAGSRRDEQFF. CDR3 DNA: TGTGCCAGTAGGACGGCGGGATCCCGTCGGGATGAGCAGTTCTTC.

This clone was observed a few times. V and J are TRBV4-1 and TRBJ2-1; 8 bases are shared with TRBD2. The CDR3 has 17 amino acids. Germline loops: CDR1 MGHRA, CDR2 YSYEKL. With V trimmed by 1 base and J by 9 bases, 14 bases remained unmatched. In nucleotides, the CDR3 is TGCGCCAGCAGCCAAGTTTTAGCAGCGGGAGAAAGAGGTGAGCAGTTCTTC. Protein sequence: CASSQVLAAGERGEQFF.

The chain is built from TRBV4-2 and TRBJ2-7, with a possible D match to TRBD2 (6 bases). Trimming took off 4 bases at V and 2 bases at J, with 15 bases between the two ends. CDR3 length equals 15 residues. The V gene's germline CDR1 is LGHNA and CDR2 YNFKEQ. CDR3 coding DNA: TGTGCCAGCAGCCCGTACGGACTAAAGGCCTACGAGCAGTACTTC. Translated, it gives CASSPYGLKAYEQYF.

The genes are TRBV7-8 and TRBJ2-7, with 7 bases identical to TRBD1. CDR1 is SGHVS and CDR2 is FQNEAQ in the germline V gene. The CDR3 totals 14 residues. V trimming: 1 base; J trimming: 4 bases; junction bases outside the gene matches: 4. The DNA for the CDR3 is TGTGCCAGCAGCTTAGGACAGGGAGATTACGAGCAGTACTTC. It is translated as CASSLGQGDYEQYF.

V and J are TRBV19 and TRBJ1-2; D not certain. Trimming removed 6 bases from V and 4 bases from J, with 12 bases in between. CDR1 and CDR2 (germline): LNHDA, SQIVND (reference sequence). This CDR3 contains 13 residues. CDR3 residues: CASSERRTYGYTF. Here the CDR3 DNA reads TGTGCCAGTAGCGAGAGGCGAACCTATGGCTACACCTTC.

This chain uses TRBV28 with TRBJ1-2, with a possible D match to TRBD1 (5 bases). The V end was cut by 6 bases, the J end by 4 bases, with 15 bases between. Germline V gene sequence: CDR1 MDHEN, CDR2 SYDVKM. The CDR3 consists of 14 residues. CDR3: CASSPGRGGYGYTF. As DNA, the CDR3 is TGTGCCAGCAGCCCAGGGCGGGGGGGCTATGGCTACACCTTC.

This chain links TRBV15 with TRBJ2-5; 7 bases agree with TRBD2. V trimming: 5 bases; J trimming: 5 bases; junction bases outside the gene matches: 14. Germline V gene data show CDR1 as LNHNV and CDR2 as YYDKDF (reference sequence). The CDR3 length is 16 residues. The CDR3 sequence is CATSPTLRASGETQYF. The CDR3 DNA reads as TGTGCCACCAGCCCTACCCTCAGGGCTAGCGGCGAGACCCAGTACTTC.

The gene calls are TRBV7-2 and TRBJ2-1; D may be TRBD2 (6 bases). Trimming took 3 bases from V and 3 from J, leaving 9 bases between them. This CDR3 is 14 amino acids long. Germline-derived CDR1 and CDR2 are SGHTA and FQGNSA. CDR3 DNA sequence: TGTGCCAGCAGCTTCGCGGGGTACTACAATGAGCAGTTCTTC. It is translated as CASSFAGYYNEQFF.

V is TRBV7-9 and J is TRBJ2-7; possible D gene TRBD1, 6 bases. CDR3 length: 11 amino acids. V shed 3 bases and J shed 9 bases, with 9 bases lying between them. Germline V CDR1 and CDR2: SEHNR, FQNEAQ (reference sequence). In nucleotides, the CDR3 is TGTGCCAGCAGCTTGCAGGGGAGGCAGTACTTC. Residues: CASSLQGRQYF.

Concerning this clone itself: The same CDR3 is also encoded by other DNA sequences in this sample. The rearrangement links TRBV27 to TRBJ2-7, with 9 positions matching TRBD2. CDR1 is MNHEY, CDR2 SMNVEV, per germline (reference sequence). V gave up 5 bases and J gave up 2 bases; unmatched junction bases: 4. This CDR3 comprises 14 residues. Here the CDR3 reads CASSRLAGPYEQYF. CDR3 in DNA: TGTGCCAGCAGTCGGCTAGCGGGGCCCTACGAGCAGTACTTC.

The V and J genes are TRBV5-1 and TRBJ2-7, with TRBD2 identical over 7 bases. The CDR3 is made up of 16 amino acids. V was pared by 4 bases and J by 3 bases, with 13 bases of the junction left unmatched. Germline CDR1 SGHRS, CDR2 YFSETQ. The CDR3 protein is CASSPNRQRDIYEQYF. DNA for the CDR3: TGCGCCAGCAGCCCAAACCGCCAGCGGGATATCTACGAGCAGTACTTC.

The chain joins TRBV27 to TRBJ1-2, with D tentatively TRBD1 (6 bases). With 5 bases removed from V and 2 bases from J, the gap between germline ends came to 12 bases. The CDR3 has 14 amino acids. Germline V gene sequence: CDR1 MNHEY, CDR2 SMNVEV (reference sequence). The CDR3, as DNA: TGTGCCAGCAGTCCACGACAGGACAACTATGGCTACACCTTC. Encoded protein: CASSPRQDNYGYTF.

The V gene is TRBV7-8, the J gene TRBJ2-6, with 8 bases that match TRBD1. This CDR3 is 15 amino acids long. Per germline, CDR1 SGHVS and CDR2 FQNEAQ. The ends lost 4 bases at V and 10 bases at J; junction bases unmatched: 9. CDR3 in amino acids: CASSSLQGEVNVLTF. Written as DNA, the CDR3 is TGTGCCAGCAGCTCATTACAGGGGGAGGTAAACGTCCTGACTTTC.

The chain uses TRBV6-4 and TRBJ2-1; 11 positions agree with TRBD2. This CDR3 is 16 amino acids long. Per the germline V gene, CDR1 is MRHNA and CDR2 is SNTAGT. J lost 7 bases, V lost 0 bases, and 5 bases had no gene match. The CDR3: CASSDSRASGGNEQFF. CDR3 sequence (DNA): TGTGCCAGCAGTGACTCGAGGGCTAGCGGGGGGAATGAGCAGTTCTTC.

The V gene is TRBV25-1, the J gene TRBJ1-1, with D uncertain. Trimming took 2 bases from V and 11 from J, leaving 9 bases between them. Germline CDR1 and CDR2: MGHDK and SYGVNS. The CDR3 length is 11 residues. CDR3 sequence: CASSEQLQAFF. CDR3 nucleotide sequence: TGTGCCAGCAGTGAACAGTTGCAGGCTTTCTTT.

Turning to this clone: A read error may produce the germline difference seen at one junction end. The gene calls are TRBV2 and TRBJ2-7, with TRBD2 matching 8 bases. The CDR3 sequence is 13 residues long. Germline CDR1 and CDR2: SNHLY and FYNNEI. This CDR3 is CASREAGAYEQYF. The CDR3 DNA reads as TGTGCCAGCAGGGAAGCGGGAGCCTACGAGCAGTACTTC.

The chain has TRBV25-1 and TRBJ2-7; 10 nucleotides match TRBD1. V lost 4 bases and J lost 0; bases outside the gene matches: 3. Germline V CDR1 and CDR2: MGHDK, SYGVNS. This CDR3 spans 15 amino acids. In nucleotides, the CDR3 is TGTGCCAGCAGTGTAGGGACAGGGGTCTCCTACGAGCAGTACTTC. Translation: CASSVGTGVSYEQYF.

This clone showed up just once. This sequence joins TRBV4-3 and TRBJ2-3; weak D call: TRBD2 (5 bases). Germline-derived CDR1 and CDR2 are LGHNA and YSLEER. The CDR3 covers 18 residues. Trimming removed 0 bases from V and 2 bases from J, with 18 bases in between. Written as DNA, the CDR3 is TGCGCCAGCAGCCAAGAGTCTCCGCGGGCGGAGCCCACAGATACGCAGTATTTT. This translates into CASSQESPRAEPTDTQYF.

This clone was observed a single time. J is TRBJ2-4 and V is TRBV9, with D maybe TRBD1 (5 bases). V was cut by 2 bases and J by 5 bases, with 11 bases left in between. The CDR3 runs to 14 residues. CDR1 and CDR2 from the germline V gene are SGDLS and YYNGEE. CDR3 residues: CASSVGQDENIQYF. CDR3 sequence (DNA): TGTGCCAGCAGCGTGGGGCAGGACGAAAACATTCAGTACTTC.

CDR3 amino acids: CASSETSRQGYTF. DNA for the CDR3: TGTGCCAGCAGTGAAACTTCAAGACAGGGCTACACCTTC. The V gene is TRBV6-1, the J gene TRBJ1-2; D might be TRBD1 (5 bases). V lost 2 bases to trimming and J lost 8 bases, with 12 bases between them. The CDR3 is 13 amino acids. Germline CDR1 MNHNS, CDR2 SASEGT.

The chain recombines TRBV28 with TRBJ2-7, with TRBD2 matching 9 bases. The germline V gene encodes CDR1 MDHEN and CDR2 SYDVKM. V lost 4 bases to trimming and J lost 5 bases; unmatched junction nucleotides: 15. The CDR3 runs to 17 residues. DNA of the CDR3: TGTGCCAGCAGTTGCCCTGGGACTAGCCCCCGCCCCCACGAGCAGTACTTC. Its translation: CASSCPGTSPRPHEQYF.

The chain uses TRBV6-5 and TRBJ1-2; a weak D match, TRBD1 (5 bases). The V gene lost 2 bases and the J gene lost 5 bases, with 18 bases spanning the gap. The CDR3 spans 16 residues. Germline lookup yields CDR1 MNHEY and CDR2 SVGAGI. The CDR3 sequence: CASSYGGNRLNYGYTF. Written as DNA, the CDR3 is TGTGCCAGCAGTTACGGTGGTAACAGGTTGAATTATGGCTACACCTTC.

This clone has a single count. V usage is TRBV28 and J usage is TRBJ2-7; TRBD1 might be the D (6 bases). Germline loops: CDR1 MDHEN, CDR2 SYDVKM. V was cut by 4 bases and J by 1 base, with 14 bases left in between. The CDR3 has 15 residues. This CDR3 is CASSSQRTASYEQYF. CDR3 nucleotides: TGTGCCAGCAGTTCGCAAAGGACAGCTTCCTACGAGCAGTACTTC.

CDR3 sequence reads: CASSWSGRNEQFF. Here the CDR3 DNA reads TGTGCCAGCAGCTGGAGCGGGAGAAATGAGCAGTTCTTC. The chain employs TRBV7-8 and TRBJ2-1; 8 bases fit TRBD2. Germline V gene sequence: CDR1 SGHVS, CDR2 FQNEAQ. Unmatched junction bases numbered 3, after V lost 4 bases and J lost 7 bases. CDR3 length equals 13 residues.